This T cell receptor beta chain was sequenced for a study of blood T cell repertoires in COVID-19. Across the study: The samples span acute and convalescent COVID-19 from the United States, Italy and Spain. T cells, B-cell-depleted T cells, or PBMCs supplied cDNA or gDNA.

Clinical histories supplied by participants themselves formed the basis of cohort assignment. This clone was seen many times. The CDR3 runs 12 residues. The germline V gene encodes CDR1 MNHEY and CDR2 SMNVEV (reference sequence). Trimming pared 8 bases from V and 4 bases from J, leaving 9 bases between. Sequencing used immunoSEQ multiplex PCR; TCRdb keeps in-frame clones, though not all of them. The repertoire includes approximately 180,000 clones, about 90% of them detected once, and roughly 1.2% sits in the top ten. Material: PBMCs or T cells enriched from blood (not recorded which). The sequence was obtained from a human donor with acute COVID-19. The donor label of this sample is uncertain. The rearrangement links TRBV27 to TRBJ1-5; D gene uncertain. The CDR3 reads CASGEANQPQHF. CDR3 in DNA: TGTGCCAGCGGGGAGGCTAATCAGCCCCAGCATTTT.